This note documents a single T cell receptor beta chain sequence. Time point meaning: 2014-2015 season, pre-vaccination. Subjects lived in the community and lacked influenza vaccine within the prior 6 months. The record originates from a study of follicular helper T cells after annual influenza vaccination. At the level of the study: For some subjects, blood spans the 2013-2014, 2014-2015 and 2015-2016 annual vaccinations.

This CDR3 region has 18 residues. From germline, CDR1 is MNHNS and CDR2 SASEGT. V shed 1 base and J shed 0 bases, with 13 bases lying between them. Using immunoSEQ multiplex PCR, the repertoire was profiled, and TCRdb retains in-frame clones only, with some absent. This table holds about 14,000 clones, around four fifths found once. The sample consisted of CXCR5- memory CD4+ T cells sorted from blood, taken on the day of influenza vaccination. This sequence joins TRBV6-1 and TRBJ1-6; no reliable D call. The origin of this receptor is an adult who received the influenza vaccine. The CDR3 region is CASSEDTGVSSYNSPLHF. In DNA, the CDR3 is TGTGCCAGCAGTGAAGATACTGGGGTTAGCTCCTATAATTCACCCCTCCACTTT.